This TCR beta chain was observed in a study of shared clonotypes between healthy human individuals. Sequencing was performed with immunoSEQ multiplex PCR; in TCRdb, only in-frame clones are kept and a portion is missing. The profile covers approximately 510,000 clones, with 79% appearing a single time and 10% to 15% taken by the ten largest. The receptor was derived from a woman in her forties in good health. Some clones in this sample may be carry-over from other donors' samples. The sample comprised PBMCs.

The CDR3 spells CASSLEGFSTDTQYF. The DNA for the CDR3 is TGCGCCAGCAGCTTGGAAGGCTTTAGCACAGATACGCAGTATTTT. This chain joins TRBV5-1 and TRBJ2-3, with D hard to call. The CDR3 is 15 residues long. Trimming took 0 bases from V and 0 from J, leaving 8 bases between them. Per germline, CDR1 SGHRS and CDR2 YFSETQ.